This T cell receptor beta chain comes out of a study of CD8+CD57+ T cells in acquired aplastic anemia. By flow cytometry, patients selected for sequencing had shown an expansion of CD8+CD57+ cells. CDR1 and CDR2 from the germline V gene are LNHNV and YYDKDF (reference sequence). The CDR3 is made up of 17 amino acids. Deletions cut 1 base from V and 4 bases from J, with 19 bases between. Using genomic DNA as the template, TCR beta VDJ and CDR3 profiling was carried out. From the reads, TCRdb called clonotypes with MiXCR, one entry per CDR3 protein. Among fewer than 200,000 distinct CDR3 sequences, less than 50% were seen once, and the ten largest hold around 2%. This clonotype has a count of ten or more.

This chain uses TRBV15 with TRBJ1-1, with D uncertain. The receptor's source is a human donor with aplastic anemia. The specimen was sorted CD4+, CD8+, or CD8+CD57+ T cells (not recorded which) from PBMCs. The DNA of the CDR3 is TGTGCCACCAGCAGAGGTACGGCGCCTTGGGTACGCACTGAAGCTTTCTTT. Its translation: CATSRGTAPWVRTEAFF.